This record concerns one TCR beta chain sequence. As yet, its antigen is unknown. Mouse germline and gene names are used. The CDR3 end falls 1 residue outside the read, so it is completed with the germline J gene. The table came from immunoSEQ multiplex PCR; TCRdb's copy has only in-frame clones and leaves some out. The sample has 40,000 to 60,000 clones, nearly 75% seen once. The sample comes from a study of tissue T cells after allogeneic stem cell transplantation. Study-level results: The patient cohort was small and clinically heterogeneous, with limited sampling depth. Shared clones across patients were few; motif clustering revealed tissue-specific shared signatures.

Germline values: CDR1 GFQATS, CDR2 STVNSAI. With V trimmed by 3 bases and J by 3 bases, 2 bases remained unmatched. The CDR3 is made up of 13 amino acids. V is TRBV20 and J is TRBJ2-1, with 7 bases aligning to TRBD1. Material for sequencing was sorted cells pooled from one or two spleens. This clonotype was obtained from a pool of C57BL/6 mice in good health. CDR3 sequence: CGASQGVYAEQFF. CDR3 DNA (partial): TGTGGTGCTAGCCAGGGGGTCTATGCTGAGCAGTTC. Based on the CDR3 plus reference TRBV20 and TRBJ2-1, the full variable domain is GALVYQYPRRTICKSGTSMRMECQAVGFQATSVAWYRQSPQKTFELIALSTVNSAIKYEQNFTQEKFPISHPNLSFSSMTVLNAYLEDRGLYLCGASQGVYAEQFFGPGTRLTVL.